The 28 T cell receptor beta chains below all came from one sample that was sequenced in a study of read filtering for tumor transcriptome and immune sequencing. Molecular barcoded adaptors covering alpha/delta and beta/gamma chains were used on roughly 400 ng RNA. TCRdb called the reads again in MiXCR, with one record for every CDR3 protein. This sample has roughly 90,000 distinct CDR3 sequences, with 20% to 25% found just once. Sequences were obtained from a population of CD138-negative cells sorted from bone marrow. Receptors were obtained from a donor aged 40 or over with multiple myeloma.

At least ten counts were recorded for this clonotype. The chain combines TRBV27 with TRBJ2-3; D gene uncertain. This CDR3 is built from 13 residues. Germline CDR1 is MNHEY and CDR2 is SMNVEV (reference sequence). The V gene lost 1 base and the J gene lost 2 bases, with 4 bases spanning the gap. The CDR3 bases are TGTGCCAGCAGTTTATTTTTCACAGATACGCAGTATTTT. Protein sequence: CASSLFFTDTQYF.

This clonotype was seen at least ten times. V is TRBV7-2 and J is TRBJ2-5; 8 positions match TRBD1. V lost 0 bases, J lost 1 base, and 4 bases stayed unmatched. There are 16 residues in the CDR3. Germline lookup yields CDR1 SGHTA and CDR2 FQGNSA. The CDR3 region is CASSLARQGPQETQYF. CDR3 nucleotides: TGTGCCAGCAGCTTAGCGAGACAGGGGCCCCAAGAGACCCAGTACTTC.

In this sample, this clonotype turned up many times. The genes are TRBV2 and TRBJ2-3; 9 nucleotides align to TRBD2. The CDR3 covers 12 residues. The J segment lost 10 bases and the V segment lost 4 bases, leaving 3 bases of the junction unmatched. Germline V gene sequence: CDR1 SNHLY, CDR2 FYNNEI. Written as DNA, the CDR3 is TGTGCCAGCAGTGGCGGACTAGCGTCGCAGTATTTT. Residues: CASSGGLASQYF.

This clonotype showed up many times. In nucleotides, the CDR3 is TGTGCCAGCAGCGTAGAGCCTAGCGGGTCCTACAATGAGCAGTTCTTC. Translated: CASSVEPSGSYNEQFF. The gene calls are TRBV9 and TRBJ2-1; 8 bases line up with TRBD2. This CDR3 has 16 amino acids. J gave up 1 base and V 0 bases, and 3 bases lay outside the gene matches. Germline CDR1 is SGDLS and CDR2 is YYNGEE.

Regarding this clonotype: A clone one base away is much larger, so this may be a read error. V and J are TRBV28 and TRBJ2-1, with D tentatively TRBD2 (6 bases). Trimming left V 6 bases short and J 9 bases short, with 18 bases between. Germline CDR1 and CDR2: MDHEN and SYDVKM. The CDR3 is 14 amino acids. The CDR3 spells CASSQSLATREQFF. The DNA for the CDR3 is TGTGCCAGCAGCCAAAGTCTAGCGACCCGTGAGCAGTTCTTC. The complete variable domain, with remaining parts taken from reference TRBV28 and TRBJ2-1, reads DVKVTQSSRYLVKRTGEKVFLECVQDMDHENMFWYRQDPGLGLRLIYFSYDVKMKEKGDIPEGYSVSREKKERFSLILESASTNQTSMYLCASSQSLATREQFFGPGTRLTVL.

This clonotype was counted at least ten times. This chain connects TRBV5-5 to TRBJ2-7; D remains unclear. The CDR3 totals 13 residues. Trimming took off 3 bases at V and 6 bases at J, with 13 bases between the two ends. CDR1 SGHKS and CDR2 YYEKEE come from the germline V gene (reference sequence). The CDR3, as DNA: TGTGCCAGCAGCTCCTTTATGTACTCCGAGCAGTACTTC. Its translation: CASSSFMYSEQYF.

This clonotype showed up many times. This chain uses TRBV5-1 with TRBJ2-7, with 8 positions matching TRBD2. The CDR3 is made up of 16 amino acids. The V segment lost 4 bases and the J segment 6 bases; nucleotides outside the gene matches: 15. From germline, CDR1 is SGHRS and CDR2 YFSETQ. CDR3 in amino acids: CASSLLPGTSISEQYF. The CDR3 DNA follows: TGCGCCAGCAGCCTGTTACCCGGGACTAGTATTTCCGAGCAGTACTTC.

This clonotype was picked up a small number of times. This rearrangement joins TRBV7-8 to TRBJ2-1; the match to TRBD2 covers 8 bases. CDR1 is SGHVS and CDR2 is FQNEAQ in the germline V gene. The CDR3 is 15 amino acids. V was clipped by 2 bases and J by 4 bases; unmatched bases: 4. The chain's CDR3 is CASSLLSGGYNEQFF. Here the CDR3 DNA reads TGTGCCAGCAGCTTATTAAGCGGGGGTTACAATGAGCAGTTCTTC.

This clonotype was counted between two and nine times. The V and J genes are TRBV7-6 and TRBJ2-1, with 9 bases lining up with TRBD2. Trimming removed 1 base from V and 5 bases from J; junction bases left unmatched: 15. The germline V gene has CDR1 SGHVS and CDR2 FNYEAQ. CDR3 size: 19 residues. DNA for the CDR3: TGTGCCAGCAGCTTAGAGGGGCCGGGTCTAGCGGGGAGAGACAATGAGCAGTTCTTC. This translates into CASSLEGPGLAGRDNEQFF.

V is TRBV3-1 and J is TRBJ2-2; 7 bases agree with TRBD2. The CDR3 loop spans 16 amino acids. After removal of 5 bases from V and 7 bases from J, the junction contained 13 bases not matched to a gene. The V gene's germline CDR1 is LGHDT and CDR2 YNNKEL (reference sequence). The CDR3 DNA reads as TGTGCCAGCAGCTCCGGACTAGTGTACGGTGGCGGGGAGCTGTTTTTT. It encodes CASSSGLVYGGGELFF.

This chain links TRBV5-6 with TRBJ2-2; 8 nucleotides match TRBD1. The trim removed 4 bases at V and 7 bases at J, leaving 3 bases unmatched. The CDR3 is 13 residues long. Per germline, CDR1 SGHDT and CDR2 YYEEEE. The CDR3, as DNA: TGTGCCAGCAGCCCAGGGGGCGTCGGGGAGCTGTTTTTT. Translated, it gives CASSPGGVGELFF.

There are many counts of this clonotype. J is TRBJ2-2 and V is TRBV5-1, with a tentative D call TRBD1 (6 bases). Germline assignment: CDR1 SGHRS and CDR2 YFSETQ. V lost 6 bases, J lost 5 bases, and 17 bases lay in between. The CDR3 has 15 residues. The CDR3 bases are TGCGCCAGCACCCCCCTTACGACAGGAACCGGGGAGCTGTTTTTT. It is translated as CASTPLTTGTGELFF.

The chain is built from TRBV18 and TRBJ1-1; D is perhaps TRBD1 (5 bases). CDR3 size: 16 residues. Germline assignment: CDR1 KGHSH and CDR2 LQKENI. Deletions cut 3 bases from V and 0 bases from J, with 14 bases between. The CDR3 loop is CASSPRQSQMNTEAFF. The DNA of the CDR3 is TGTGCCAGCTCACCGCGACAGAGCCAAATGAACACTGAAGCTTTCTTT. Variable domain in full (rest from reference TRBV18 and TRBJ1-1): NAGVMQNPRHLVRRRGQEARLRCSPMKGHSHVYWYRQLPEEGLKFMVYLQKENIIDESGMPKERFSAEFPKEGPSILRIQQVVRGDSAAYFCASSPRQSQMNTEAFFGQGTRLTVV.

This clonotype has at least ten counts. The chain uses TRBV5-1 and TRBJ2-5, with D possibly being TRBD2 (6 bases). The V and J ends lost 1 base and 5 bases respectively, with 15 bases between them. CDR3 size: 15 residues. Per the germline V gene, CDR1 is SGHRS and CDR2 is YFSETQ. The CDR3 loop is CASSLNPGGEETQYF. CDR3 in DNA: TGCGCCAGCAGCTTGAATCCCGGGGGAGAGGAGACCCAGTACTTC.

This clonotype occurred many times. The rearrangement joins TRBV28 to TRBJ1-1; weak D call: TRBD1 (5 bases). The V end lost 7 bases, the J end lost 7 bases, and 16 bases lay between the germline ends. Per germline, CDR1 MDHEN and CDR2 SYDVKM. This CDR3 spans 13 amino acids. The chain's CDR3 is CASKRGPRGEAFF. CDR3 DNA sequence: TGTGCCAGCAAACGGGGACCCCGGGGTGAAGCTTTCTTT.

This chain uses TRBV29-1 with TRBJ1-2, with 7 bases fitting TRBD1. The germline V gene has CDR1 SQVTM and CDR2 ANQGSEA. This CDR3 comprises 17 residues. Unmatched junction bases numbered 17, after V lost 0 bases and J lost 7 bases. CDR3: CSVEEIEFRDSRFGYTF. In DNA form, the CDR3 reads TGCAGCGTTGAAGAAATAGAGTTCCGGGACAGCCGGTTTGGCTACACCTTC.

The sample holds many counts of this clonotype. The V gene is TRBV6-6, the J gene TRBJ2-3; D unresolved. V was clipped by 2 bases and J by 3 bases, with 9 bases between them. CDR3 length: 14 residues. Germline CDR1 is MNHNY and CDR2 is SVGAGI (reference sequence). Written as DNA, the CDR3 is TGTGCCAGCAGTTACCTGGTGTCGACAGATACGCAGTATTTT. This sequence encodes CASSYLVSTDTQYF.

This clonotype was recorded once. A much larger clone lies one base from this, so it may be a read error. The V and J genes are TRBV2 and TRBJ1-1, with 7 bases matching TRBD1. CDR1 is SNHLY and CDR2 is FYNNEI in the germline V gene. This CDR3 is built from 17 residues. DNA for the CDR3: TGTGCCAGCAGTGCCTACAGGGGTTCTGTGATAAACACTGAAGCTCTCTTT. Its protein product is CASSAYRGSVINTEALF.

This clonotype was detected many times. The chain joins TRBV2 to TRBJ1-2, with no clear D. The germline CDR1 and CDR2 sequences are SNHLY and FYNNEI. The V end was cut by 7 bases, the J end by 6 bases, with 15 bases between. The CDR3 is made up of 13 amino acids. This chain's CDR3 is CASNLWTLDGYTF. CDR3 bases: TGTGCCAGCAATCTTTGGACGTTAGATGGCTACACCTTC. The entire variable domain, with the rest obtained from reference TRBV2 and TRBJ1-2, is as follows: EPEVTQTPSHQVTQMGQEVILRCVPISNHLYFYWYRQILGQKVEFLVSFYNNEISEKSEIFDDQFSVERPDGSNFTLKIRSTKLEDSAMYFCASNLWTLDGYTFGSGTRLTVV.

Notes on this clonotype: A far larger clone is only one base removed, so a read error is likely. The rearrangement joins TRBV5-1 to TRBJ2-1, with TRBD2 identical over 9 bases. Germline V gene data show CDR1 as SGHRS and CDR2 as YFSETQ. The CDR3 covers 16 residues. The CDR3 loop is CASSPPRGGAANEQSF. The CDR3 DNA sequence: TGTGCCAGCAGCCCACCCCGCGGGGGGGCCGCCAATGAGCAGTCCTTC.

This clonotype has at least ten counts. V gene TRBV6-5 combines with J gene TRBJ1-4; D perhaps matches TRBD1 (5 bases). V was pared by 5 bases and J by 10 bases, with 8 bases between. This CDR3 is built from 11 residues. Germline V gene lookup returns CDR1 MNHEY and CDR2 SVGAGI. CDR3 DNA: TGTGCCAGCAGTACTGGGACAAAACTGTTTTTT. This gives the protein CASSTGTKLFF.

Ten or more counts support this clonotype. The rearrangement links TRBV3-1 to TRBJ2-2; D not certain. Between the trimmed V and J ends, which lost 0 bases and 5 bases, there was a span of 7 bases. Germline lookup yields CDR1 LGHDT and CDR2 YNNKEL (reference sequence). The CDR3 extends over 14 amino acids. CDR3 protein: CASSQERWTGELFF. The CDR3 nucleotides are TGTGCCAGCAGCCAAGAACGGTGGACCGGGGAGCTGTTTTTT.

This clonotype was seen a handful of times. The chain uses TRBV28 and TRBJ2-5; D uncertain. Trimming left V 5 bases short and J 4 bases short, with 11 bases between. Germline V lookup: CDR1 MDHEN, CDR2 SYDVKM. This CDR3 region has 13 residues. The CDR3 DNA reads TGTGCCAGCAGTGTCATGGGTGGAGAGACCCAGTACTTC. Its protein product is CASSVMGGETQYF. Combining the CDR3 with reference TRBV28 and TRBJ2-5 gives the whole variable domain DVKVTQSSRYLVKRTGEKVFLECVQDMDHENMFWYRQDPGLGLRLIYFSYDVKMKEKGDIPEGYSVSREKKERFSLILESASTNQTSMYLCASSVMGGETQYFGPGTRLLVL.

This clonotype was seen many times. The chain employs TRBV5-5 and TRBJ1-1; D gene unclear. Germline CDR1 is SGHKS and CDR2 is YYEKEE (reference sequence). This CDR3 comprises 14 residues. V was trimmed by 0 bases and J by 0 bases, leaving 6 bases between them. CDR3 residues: CASSLDGMNTEAFF. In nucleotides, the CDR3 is TGTGCCAGCAGCTTGGACGGCATGAACACTGAAGCTTTCTTT. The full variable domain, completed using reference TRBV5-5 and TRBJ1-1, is DAGVTQSPTHLIKTRGQQVTLRCSPISGHKSVSWYQQVLGQGPQFIFQYYEKEERGRGNFPDRFSARQFPNYSSELNVNALLLGDSALYLCASSLDGMNTEAFFGQGTRLTVV.

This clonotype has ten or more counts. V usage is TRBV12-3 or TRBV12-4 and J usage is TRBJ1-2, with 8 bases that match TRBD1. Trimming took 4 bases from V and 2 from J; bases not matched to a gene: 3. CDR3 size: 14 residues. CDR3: CASSWDRTNYGYTF. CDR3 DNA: TGTGCCAGCAGTTGGGACAGGACCAACTATGGCTACACCTTC.

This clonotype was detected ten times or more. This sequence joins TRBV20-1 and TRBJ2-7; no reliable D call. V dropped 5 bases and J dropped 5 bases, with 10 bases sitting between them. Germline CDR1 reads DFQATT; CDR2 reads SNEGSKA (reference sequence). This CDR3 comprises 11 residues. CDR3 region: CSALLANEQYF. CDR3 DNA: TGCAGTGCTCTTTTGGCTAACGAGCAGTACTTC.

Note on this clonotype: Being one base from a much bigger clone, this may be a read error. CDR3 sequence (DNA): TGTGCCAGCAGCCCGCCGGAGTTTAGCTACAATGAGCAGTTCTTC. Protein: CASSPPEFSYNEQFF. V gene TRBV7-9 combines with J gene TRBJ2-1, with D unclear. The CDR3 sequence is 15 residues long. Trimming shortened V by 5 bases and J by 3 bases, and 14 bases separated the two germline ends. Germline assignment: CDR1 SEHNR and CDR2 FQNEAQ (reference sequence).

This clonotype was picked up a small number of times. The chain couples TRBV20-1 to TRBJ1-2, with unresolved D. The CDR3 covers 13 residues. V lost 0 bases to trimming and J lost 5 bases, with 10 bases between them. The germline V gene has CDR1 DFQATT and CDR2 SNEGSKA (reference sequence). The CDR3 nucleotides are TGCAGTGCTAGAGATCAAAGAGATTATGGCTACACCTTC. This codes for CSARDQRDYGYTF.